The rows below give T cell receptor beta chains drawn from one sample of a study of T-cell reconstitution after alpha-beta-depleted transplantation in children. TCRdb fed the PCR reads into MiXCR, producing one record per CDR3 protein. The sample has about 230,000 distinct CDR3 sequences, roughly a tenth seen once. Sequencing was performed on PBMCs from the stem cell graft donor, taken from the stem cell graft. The receptors derive from a human donor who donated a stem cell graft to a child with SCID. Both conserved end residues are part of each CDR3. Fields, in order: CDR3 length, clone size, V gene, J gene, D gene, CDR3 protein, CDR3 DNA. The D gene is left open where the match is weak. For some rows the clone size is stated as once, few or many, or as a class when expanded; others skip it.

14	many	TRBV12-3/TRBV12-4	TRBJ1-1	-	CASSLASMGAEAFF	TGTGCCAGCAGTTTAGCGTCAATGGGAGCGGAAGCTTTCTTT
14	many	TRBV6-1	TRBJ2-3	-	CASSSPGITDTQYF	TGTGCCAGCAGCTCCCCGGGGATCACAGATACGCAGTATTTT
14	-	TRBV11-3	TRBJ1-2	-	CASSLGRPVFVYTF	TGTGCCAGCAGCTTAGGCCGTCCCGTTTTCGTCTACACCTTC
13	many	TRBV5-1	TRBJ1-2	TRBD1	CASSVDRTYGYTF	TGCGCCAGCAGCGTGGACAGGACGTATGGCTACACCTTC
15	many	TRBV19	TRBJ2-7	-	CASSNQQGVPYEQYF	TGTGCCAGTAGTAATCAACAGGGAGTCCCCTACGAGCAGTACTTC
12	-	TRBV20-1	TRBJ1-5	-	CSAAQGIQPQHF	TGCAGTGCTGCACAGGGAATTCAGCCCCAGCATTTT
16	many	TRBV28	TRBJ1-1	-	CASSLRASAPNTEAFF	TGTGCCAGCAGTCTAAGGGCCAGCGCTCCGAACACTGAAGCTTTCTTT
13	many	TRBV20-1	TRBJ2-7	-	CSATPGTGYEQYF	TGCAGTGCTACCCCAGGGACTGGCTACGAGCAGTACTTC
14	many	TRBV5-1	TRBJ2-7	TRBD2	CASTMTAGGHEQYF	TGCGCCAGCACCATGACAGCGGGGGGCCACGAGCAGTACTTC
11	many	TRBV20-1	TRBJ2-3	-	CSAAGGDTQYF	TGCAGTGCTGCCGGAGGAGATACGCAGTATTTT
12	-	TRBV29-1	TRBJ2-2	-	CSVRPQGGELFF	TGCAGCGTCCGCCCGCAGGGCGGAGAGCTGTTTTTT
16	many	TRBV5-1	TRBJ1-1	TRBD1	CASSLDGTGWNTEAFF	TGCGCCAGCAGCTTGGACGGGACAGGCTGGAACACTGAAGCTTTCTTT
15	many	TRBV7-2	TRBJ2-3	TRBD2	CASSPTRGGSDTQYF	TGTGCCAGCAGCCCGACGCGGGGGGGCTCAGATACGCAGTATTTT
13	-	TRBV27	TRBJ1-5	TRBD1	CASSRRDSQPQHF	TGTGCCAGCAGTCGCAGGGACAGTCAGCCCCAGCATTTT
16	many	TRBV20-1	TRBJ2-1	-	CSARSPTANSYNEQFF	TGCAGTGCTAGGTCCCCGACAGCAAACTCCTACAATGAGCAGTTCTTC
16	many	TRBV12-3/TRBV12-4	TRBJ2-1	TRBD2	CASTLSVGTTYNEQFF	TGTGCCAGCACCTTATCGGTGGGGACTACCTACAATGAGCAGTTCTTC
15	many	TRBV24-1	TRBJ1-1	-	CATSPPSAFTAEAFF	TGTGCCACCAGTCCCCCTTCGGCATTCACCGCTGAAGCTTTCTTT
14	many	TRBV5-5	TRBJ1-1	-	CASSLVQAGTEAFF	TGTGCCAGCAGCTTGGTTCAGGCGGGGACTGAAGCTTTCTTT
15	many	TRBV4-2	TRBJ2-5	-	CASSLFLGLGETQYF	TGTGCCAGCAGCCTCTTCTTGGGACTCGGGGAGACCCAGTACTTC
15	many	TRBV7-2	TRBJ1-2	-	CASSPRGGRLAGYTF	TGTGCCAGCAGCCCGAGAGGGGGGCGGCTTGCTGGCTACACCTTC
14	many	TRBV29-1	TRBJ1-1	-	CSVEIRAGVTEAFF	TGCAGCGTTGAAATACGTGCAGGAGTAACTGAAGCTTTCTTT
14	many	TRBV29-1	TRBJ1-1	-	CSVEGSGFGTEAFF	TGCAGCGTTGAGGGGTCCGGGTTTGGCACTGAAGCTTTCTTT
12	many	TRBV29-1	TRBJ2-7	-	CSVETGSYEQYF	TGCAGCGTTGAAACCGGGAGCTACGAGCAGTACTTC
17	many	TRBV4-3	TRBJ2-1	TRBD2	CASSQGTTSGGYNEQFF	TGCGCCAGCAGCCAAGGGACTACTAGCGGGGGGTACAATGAGCAGTTCTTC
14	many	TRBV7-8	TRBJ1-1	-	CASSSGFRNTEAFF	TGTGCCAGCAGCTCTGGGTTCAGAAACACTGAAGCTTTCTTT
17	many	TRBV29-1	TRBJ1-2	TRBD1	CSVDTGTGGRASYGYTF	TGCAGCGTTGACACCGGGACAGGGGGCCGCGCTAGCTATGGCTACACCTTC
14	many	TRBV20-1	TRBJ2-3	TRBD2	CSARRGASTDTQYF	TGCAGTGCTAGGCGGGGGGCTAGCACAGATACGCAGTATTTT
15	-	TRBV20-1	TRBJ1-2	TRBD1	CSARSGQGSNYGYTF	TGCAGTGCTCGATCCGGACAGGGGTCTAACTATGGCTACACCTTC
14	many	TRBV5-6	TRBJ2-2	-	CASSPQGGTGELFF	TGTGCCAGCAGCCCACAGGGAGGAACCGGGGAGCTGTTTTTT
18	many	TRBV6-5	TRBJ2-1	TRBD1	CASSYSTTGQGHGNEQFF	TGTGCCAGCAGTTACTCGACGACTGGACAGGGCCATGGCAATGAGCAGTTCTTC
17	many	TRBV7-8	TRBJ2-7	-	CASSLARHRAPPYEQYF	TGTGCCAGCAGCTTAGCCAGACATAGGGCCCCTCCCTACGAGCAGTACTTC
13	few	TRBV12-3/TRBV12-4	TRBJ1-2	-	CASSSGGAIFDSF	TGTGCCAGCAGTTCCGGGGGAGCCATCTTCGATAGCTTC
14	-	TRBV5-1	TRBJ1-5	-	CASSLGVQGQPQHF	TGCGCCAGCAGCTTGGGGGTCCAAGGGCAGCCCCAGCATTTT
16	many	TRBV4-2	TRBJ2-3	TRBD2	CASSKTSGGGSDTQYF	TGTGCCAGCAGCAAGACTAGCGGGGGAGGGTCAGATACGCAGTATTTT
17	many	TRBV7-8	TRBJ1-6	-	CASSLGVGGSYNSPLHF	TGTGCCAGCAGCTTAGGGGTTGGGGGCTCCTATAATTCACCCCTCCACTTT
18	-	TRBV12-3/TRBV12-4	TRBJ2-3	TRBD2	CASSSGRLAGQSTDTQYF	TGTGCCAGCAGTTCCGGGAGACTAGCGGGACAAAGCACAGATACGCAGTATTTT
15	many	TRBV20-1	TRBJ2-3	TRBD2	CSARRLAGGTDTQYF	TGCAGTGCTCGCCGACTAGCGGGGGGCACAGATACGCAGTATTTT
12	many	TRBV7-9	TRBJ1-1	-	CASGRGGSEAFF	TGTGCCAGCGGGCGTGGAGGATCTGAAGCTTTCTTT
15	many	TRBV6-1	TRBJ2-5	-	CASSATRDSKETQYF	TGTGCCAGCAGTGCAACCCGCGACTCTAAAGAGACCCAGTACTTC
12	many	TRBV5-6	TRBJ2-1	-	CASSLDTDEQFF	TGTGCCAGCAGCTTGGACACGGATGAGCAGTTCTTC
14	many	TRBV6-2/TRBV6-3	TRBJ2-1	-	CASNQGQGRYEQFF	TGTGCCAGCAACCAGGGGCAAGGACGGTATGAGCAGTTCTTC
15	few	TRBV12-3/TRBV12-4	TRBJ2-1	-	CASSARAAGNNEQFF	TGTGCCAGCAGCGCCCGGGCCGCCGGGAATAATGAGCAGTTCTTC
15	many	TRBV29-1	TRBJ1-1	TRBD1	CSVEGQGAVGTEAFF	TGCAGCGTTGAAGGGCAGGGGGCCGTGGGCACTGAAGCTTTCTTT
13	many	TRBV5-5	TRBJ2-7	-	CASSLVPGYEQYF	TGTGCCAGCAGCTTGGTGCCGGGCTACGAGCAGTACTTC
12	many	TRBV7-9	TRBJ2-1	-	CASSFYSNEQFF	TGTGCCAGCAGCTTTTACAGCAATGAGCAGTTCTTC
13	many	TRBV28	TRBJ2-3	-	CASRGEFTDTQYF	TGTGCCAGCAGGGGAGAGTTCACAGATACGCAGTATTTT
16	many	TRBV3-1	TRBJ1-2	TRBD1	CASSKRTGGANLRYTF	TGTGCCAGCAGCAAAAGGACAGGGGGCGCTAATCTTCGCTACACCTTC
11	many	TRBV20-1	TRBJ1-1	-	CGPSGNTEAFF	TGCGGTCCTTCGGGGAACACTGAAGCTTTCTTT
14	many	TRBV28	TRBJ1-3	-	CASRTASSGNTIYF	TGTGCCAGCAGAACAGCTAGCTCTGGAAACACCATATATTTT
16	many	TRBV11-2	TRBJ2-7	TRBD1	CASSTSDRGHPYEQYF	TGTGCCAGCAGCACATCGGACAGGGGCCATCCCTACGAGCAGTACTTC
15	many	TRBV6-1	TRBJ1-2	TRBD1	CASSPRGGGADSYTF	TGTGCCAGCAGTCCGCGAGGAGGGGGCGCCGACAGCTACACCTTC